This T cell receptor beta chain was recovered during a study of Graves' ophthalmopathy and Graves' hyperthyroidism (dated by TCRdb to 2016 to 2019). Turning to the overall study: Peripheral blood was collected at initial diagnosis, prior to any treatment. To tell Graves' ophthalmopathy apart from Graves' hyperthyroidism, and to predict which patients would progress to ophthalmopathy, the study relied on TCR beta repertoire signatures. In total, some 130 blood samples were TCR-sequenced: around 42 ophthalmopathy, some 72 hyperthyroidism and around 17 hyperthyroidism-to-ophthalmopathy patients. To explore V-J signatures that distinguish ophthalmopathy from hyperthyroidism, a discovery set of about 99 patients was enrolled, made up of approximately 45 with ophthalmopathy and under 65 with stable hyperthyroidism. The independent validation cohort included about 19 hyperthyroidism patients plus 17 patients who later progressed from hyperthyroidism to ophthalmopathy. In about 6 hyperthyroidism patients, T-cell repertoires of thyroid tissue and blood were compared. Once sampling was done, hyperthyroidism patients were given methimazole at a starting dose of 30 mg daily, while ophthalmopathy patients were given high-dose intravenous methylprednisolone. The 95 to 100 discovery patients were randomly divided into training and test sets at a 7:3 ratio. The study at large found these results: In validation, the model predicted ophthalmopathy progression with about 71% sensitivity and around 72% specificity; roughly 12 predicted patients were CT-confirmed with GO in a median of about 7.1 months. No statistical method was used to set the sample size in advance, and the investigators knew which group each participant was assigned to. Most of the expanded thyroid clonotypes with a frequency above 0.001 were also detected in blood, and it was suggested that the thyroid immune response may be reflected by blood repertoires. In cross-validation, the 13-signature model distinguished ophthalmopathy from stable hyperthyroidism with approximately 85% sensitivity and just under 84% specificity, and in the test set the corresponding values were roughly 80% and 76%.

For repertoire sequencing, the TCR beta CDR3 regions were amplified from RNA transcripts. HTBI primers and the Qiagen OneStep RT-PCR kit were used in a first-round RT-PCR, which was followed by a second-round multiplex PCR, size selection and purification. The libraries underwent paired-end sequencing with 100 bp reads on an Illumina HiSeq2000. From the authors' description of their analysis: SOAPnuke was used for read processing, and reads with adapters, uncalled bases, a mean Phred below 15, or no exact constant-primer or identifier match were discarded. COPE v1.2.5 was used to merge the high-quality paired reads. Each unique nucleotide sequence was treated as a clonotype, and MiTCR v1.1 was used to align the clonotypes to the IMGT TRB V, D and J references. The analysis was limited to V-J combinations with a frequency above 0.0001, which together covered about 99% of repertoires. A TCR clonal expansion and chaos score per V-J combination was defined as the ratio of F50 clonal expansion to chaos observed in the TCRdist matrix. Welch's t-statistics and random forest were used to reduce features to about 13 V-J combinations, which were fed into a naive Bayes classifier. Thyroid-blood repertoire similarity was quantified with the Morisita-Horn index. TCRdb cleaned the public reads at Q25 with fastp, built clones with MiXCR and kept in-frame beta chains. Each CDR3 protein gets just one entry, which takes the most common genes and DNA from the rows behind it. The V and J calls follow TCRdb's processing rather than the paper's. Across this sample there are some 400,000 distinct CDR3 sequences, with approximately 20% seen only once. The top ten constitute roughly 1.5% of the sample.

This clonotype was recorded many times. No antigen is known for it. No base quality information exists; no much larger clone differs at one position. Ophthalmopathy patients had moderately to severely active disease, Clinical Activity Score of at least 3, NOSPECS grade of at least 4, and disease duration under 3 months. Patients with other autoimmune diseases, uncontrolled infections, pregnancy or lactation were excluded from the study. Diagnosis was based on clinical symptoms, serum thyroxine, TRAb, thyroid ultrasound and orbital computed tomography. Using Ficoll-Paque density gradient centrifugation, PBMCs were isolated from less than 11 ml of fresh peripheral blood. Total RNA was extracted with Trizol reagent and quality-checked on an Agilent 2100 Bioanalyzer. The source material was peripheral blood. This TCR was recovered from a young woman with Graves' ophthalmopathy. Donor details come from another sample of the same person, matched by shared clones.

The CDR3 is CASSYWTGDEQYF. The nucleotide sequence is TGTGCCAGCAGTTACTGGACAGGGGACGAGCAGTACTTC. This chain is built from TRBV6-5 and TRBJ2-7, and TRBD1 matches 9 of the central bases. Trimming leaves V shorter by 1 base and J shorter by 5 bases, with the junction holding 0 bases beyond the gene matches. The germline V gene gives CDR1 as MNHEY and CDR2 as SVGAGI. CDR3 length: 13 amino acids, cysteine to phenylalanine. Solely the CDR3 DNA is kept, with 39 bases framed from the first base.